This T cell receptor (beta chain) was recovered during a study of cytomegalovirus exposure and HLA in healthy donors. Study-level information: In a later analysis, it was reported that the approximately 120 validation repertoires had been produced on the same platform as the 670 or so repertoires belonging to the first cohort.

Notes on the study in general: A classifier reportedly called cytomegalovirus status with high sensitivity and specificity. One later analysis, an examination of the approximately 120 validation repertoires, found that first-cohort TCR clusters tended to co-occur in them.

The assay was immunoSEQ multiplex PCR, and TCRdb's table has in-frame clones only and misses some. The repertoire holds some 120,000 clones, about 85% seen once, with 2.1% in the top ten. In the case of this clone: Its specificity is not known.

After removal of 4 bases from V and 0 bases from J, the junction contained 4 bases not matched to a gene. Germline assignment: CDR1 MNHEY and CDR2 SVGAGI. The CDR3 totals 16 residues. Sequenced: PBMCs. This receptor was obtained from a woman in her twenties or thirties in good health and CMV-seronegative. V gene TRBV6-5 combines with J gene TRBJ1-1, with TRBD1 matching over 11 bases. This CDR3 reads CASSSGTGGMNTEAFF. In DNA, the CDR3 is TGTGCCAGCAGTTCAGGGACAGGGGGGATGAACACTGAAGCTTTCTTT.